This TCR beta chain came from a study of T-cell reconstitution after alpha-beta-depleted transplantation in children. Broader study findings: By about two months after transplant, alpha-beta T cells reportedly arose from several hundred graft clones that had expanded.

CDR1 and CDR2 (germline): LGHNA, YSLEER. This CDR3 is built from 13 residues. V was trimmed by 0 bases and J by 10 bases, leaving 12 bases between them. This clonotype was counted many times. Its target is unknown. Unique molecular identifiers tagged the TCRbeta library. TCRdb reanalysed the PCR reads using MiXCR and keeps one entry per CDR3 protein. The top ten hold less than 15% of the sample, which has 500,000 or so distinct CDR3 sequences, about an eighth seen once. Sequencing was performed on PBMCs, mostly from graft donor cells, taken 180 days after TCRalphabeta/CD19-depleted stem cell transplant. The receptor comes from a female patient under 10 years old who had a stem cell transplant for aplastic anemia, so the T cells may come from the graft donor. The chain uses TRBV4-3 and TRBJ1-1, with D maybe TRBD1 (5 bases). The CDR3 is CASSQDRGVGAFF. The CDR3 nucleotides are TGCGCCAGCAGCCAAGATCGAGGGGTCGGAGCTTTCTTT.